The source of this T cell receptor (beta chain) is a study of regulatory dendritic cells for organ transplantation. Between the trimmed V and J ends, which lost 7 bases and 2 bases, there was a span of 13 bases. This CDR3 spans 14 amino acids. Profiled with immunoSEQ multiplex PCR; TCRdb holds only in-frame clones, not every one. The data hold 30,000 to 45,000 clones, with about 89% observed a single time. To note about this clone: Antigen unknown.

Study findings and constraints: The authors noted considerable between-person heterogeneity in alloreactive memory CD8+ cells. Memory CD8+ T cells were the most oligoclonal; naive cells were highly diverse.

The genes are TRBV5-3 and TRBJ1-5; D remains ambiguous. TRBV5-3 is an ORF; its function is uncertain. This sequence was found in a human donor in good health. The sample consisted of naive CD8+ T cells from blood. Subset indicated: CD45RA+ naive T cells. The CDR3 region is CARYTRSRNQPQHF. CDR3 nucleotide sequence: TGTGCCAGATATACCCGATCGCGCAATCAGCCCCAGCATTTT.